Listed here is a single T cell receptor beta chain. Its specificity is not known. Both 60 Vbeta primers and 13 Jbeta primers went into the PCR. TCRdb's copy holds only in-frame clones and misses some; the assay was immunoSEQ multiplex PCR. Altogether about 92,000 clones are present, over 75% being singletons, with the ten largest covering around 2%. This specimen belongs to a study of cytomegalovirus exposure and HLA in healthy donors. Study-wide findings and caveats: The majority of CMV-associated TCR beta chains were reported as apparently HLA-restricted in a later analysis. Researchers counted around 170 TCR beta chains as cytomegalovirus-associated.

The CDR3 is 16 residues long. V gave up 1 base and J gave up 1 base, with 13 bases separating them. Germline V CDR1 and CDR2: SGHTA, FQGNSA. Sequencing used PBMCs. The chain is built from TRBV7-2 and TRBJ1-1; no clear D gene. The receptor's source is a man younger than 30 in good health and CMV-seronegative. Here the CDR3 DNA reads TGTGCCAGCAGCTTAGATAGGCGGAGCTCGAACACTGAAGCTTTCTTT. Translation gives CASSLDRRSSNTEAFF.